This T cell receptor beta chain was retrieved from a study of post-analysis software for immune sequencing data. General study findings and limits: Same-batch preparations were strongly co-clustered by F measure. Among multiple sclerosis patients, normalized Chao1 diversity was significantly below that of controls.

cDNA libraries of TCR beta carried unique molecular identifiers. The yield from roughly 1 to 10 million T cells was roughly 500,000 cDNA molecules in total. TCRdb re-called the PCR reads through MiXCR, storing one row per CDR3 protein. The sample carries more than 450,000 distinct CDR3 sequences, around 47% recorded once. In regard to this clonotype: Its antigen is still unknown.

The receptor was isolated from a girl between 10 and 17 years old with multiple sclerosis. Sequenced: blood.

The CDR3 loop reads CASLRPAPDTQYF. The CDR3 DNA sequence: TGTGCCAGCCTAAGACCCGCCCCAGATACGCAGTATTTT. V usage is TRBV2 and J usage is TRBJ2-3, with D unclear. Germline CDR1 reads SNHLY; CDR2 reads FYNNEI. CDR3 length: 13 amino acids. Trimming removed 8 bases from V and 4 bases from J, with 13 bases in between.